This T cell receptor beta chain was recovered during a study of T cells in localized non-small cell lung cancer. Study results and limitations: In the blood, greater T cell density corresponded to longer overall survival. Appearance in adjacent lung was seen for a median around 58 of the top 100 tumor clones. The highest T cell clonality was in uninvolved adjacent lung, above tumor.

V was clipped by 5 bases and J by 2 bases, with 17 bases between them. Germline V gene sequence: CDR1 LNHNV, CDR2 YYDKDF (reference sequence). The CDR3 is 16 amino acids. Profiling relied on immunoSEQ multiplex PCR, and the TCRdb table lists in-frame clones only, not all of them. The table shows over 2,000 clones, with 22% occurring only once. Concerning this clone itself: Its specificity is unknown.

Here the sequenced sample was lung tumor tissue, taken before any cancer treatment. The chain recombines TRBV15 with TRBJ2-3; a weak D match, TRBD1 (6 bases). The TCR comes from a man aged 35-75 years with stage II lung adenocarcinoma. As DNA, the CDR3 is TGTGCCACCAGCGGCCCATCAGGGGCCTACACAGATACGCAGTATTTT. Its protein is CATSGPSGAYTDTQYF.